This T cell receptor (beta chain) came from a study of shared clonotypes between healthy human individuals. This clone was detected once. What it recognizes is unknown. Study-wide results and limits: Since donors were few, the genetic and exposure-history diversity represented was limited. Sharing across four donors was highest in naive CD4 (around 5%) and lowest in memory CD8 (0.4%).

Partitioning of CD4+ cells yielded a CD45RA+ naive subset and a CD45RA-negative memory subset. Sorted subsets were amplified in replicate PCRs using 200 ng DNA, roughly 30,000 T cell genomes. Some clones are missing from TCRdb's copy, which holds only in-frame ones; the method was immunoSEQ multiplex PCR. The table has 2,500,000 or so clones, roughly 93% seen once. This clonotype was obtained from a man aged 18 to 30 in good health. Some clones in this sample may be carry-over from other donors' samples. Sequenced: naive CD4+ T cells from PBMCs. Subset of the sample: CD45RA+ positively selected.

The CDR3 sequence: CATSREQGAWETQYF. The CDR3 nucleotides are TGTGCCACCAGCAGAGAACAGGGGGCCTGGGAGACCCAGTACTTC. The genes are TRBV15 and TRBJ2-5; 9 bases match TRBD1. With V trimmed by 0 bases and J by 5 bases, 4 bases remained unmatched. The CDR3 length is 15 residues. Germline V gives CDR1 LNHNV, CDR2 YYDKDF (reference sequence).